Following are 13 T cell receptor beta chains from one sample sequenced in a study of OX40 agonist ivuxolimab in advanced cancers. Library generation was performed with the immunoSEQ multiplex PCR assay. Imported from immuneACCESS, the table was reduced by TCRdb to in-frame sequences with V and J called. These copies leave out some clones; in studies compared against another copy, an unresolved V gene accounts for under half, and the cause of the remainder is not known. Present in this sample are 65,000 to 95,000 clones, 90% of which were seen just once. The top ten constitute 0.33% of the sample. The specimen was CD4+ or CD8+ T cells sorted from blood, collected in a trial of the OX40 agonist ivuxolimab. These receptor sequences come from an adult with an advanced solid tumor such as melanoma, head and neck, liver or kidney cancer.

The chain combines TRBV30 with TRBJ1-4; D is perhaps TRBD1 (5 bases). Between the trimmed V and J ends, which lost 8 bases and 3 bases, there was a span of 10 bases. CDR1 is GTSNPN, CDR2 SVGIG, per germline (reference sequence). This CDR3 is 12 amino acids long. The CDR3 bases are TGTGCCCGCTCGGGGGCTAATGAAAAACTGTTTTTT. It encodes CARSGANEKLFF.

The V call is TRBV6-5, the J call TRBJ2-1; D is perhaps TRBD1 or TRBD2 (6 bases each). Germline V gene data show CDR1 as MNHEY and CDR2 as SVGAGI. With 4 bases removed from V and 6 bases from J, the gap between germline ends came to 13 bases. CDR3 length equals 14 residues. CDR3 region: CASSLIGGANEQFF. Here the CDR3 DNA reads TGTGCCAGCAGTTTAATCGGGGGCGCCAATGAGCAGTTCTTC.

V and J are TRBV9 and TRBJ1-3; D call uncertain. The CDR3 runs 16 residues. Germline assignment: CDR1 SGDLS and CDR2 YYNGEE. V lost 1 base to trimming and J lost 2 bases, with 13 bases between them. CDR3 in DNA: TGTGCCAGCAGCGTAAGAGGAGTGGCGACTGGAAACACCATATATTTT. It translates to CASSVRGVATGNTIYF.

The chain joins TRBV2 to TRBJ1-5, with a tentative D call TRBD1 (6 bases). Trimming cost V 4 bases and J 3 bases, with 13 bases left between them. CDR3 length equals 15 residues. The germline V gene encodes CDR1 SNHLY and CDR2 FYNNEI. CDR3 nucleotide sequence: TGTGCCAGCAGTGGATCCCAGGGGTTCAATCAGCCCCAGCATTTT. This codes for CASSGSQGFNQPQHF. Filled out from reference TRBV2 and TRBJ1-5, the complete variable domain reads EPEVTQTPSHQVTQMGQEVILRCVPISNHLYFYWYRQILGQKVEFLVSFYNNEISEKSEIFDDQFSVERPDGSNFTLKIRSTKLEDSAMYFCASSGSQGFNQPQHFGDGTRLSIL.

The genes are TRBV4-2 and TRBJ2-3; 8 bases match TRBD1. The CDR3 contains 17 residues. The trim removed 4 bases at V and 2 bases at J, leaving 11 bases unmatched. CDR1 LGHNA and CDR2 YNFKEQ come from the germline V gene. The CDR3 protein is CASSPGVDRVVTDTQYF. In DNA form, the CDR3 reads TGTGCCAGCAGCCCTGGCGTGGACAGGGTGGTCACAGATACGCAGTATTTT.

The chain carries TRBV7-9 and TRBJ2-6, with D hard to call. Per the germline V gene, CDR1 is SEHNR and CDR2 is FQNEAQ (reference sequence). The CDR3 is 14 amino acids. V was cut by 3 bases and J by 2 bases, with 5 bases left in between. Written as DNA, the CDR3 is TGTGCCAGCAGCTTTGGGGCTGGGGCCAACGTCCTGACTTTC. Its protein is CASSFGAGANVLTF.

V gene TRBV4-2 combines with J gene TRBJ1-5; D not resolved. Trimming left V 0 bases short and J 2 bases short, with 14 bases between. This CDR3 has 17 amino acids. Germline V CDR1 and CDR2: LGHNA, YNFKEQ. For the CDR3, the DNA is TGTGCCAGCAGCCAAGAGGTGCAGCCAGTGGGCAATCAGCCCCAGCATTTT. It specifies CASSQEVQPVGNQPQHF.

The CDR3 DNA reads TGTGCCAGCAGCCTTAGGTCGGGACAGGGCACAGATACGCAGTATTTT. Protein product: CASSLRSGQGTDTQYF. The chain carries TRBV5-4 and TRBJ2-3; 8 positions match TRBD1. V was pared by 4 bases and J by 1 base, with 8 bases of the junction left unmatched. The CDR3 covers 16 residues. CDR1 SGHNT and CDR2 YYREEE come from the germline V gene (reference sequence).

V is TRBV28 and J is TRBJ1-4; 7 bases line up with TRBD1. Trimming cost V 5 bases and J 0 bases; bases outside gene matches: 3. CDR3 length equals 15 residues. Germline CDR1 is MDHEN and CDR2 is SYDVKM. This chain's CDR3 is CASSRQGTTNEKLFF. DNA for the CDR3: TGTGCCAGCAGTAGACAGGGAACAACTAATGAAAAACTGTTTTTT.

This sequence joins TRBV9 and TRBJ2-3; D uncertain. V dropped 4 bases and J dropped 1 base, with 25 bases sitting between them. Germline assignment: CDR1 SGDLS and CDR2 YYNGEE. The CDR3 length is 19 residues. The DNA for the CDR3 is TGTGCCAGCAGCCTCCGAATAGCATCACCATTTGGGGGCACAGATACGCAGTATTTT. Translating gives CASSLRIASPFGGTDTQYF. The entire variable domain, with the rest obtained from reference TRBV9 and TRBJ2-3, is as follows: DSGVTQTPKHLITATGQRVTLRCSPRSGDLSVYWYQQSLDQGLQFLIQYYNGEERAKGNILERFSAQQFPDLHSELNLSSLELGDSALYFCASSLRIASPFGGTDTQYFGPGTRLTVL.

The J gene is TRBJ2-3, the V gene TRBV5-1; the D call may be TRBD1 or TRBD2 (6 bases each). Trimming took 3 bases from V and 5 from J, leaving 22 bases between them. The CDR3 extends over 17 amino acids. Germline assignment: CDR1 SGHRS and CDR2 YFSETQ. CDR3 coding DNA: TGCGCCAGCAGCTCCCAACGGGGGCAGGGGAGGAGAGATACGCAGTATTTT. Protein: CASSSQRGQGRRDTQYF.

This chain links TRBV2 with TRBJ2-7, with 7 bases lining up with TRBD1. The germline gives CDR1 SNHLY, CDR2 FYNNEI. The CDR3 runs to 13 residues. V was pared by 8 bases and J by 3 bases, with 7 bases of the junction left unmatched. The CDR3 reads CASEGTDLYEQYV. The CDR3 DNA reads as TGTGCCAGCGAAGGGACAGATCTCTACGAGCAGTACGTC.

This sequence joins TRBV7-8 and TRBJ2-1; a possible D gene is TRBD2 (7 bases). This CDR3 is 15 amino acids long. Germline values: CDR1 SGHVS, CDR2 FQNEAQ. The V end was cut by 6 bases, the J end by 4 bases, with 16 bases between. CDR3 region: CASRGGAGRYNEQFF. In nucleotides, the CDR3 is TGTGCCAGCAGGGGGGGGGCAGGAAGATACAATGAGCAGTTCTTC.